This entry features one T cell receptor (beta chain) sequence. Its antigen target is currently unknown. There are no base qualities to consult, and no much larger clone falls within one base. CDR1 KGHSH and CDR2 LQKENI are derived from the germline V gene. A distance of 17 bases separates the germline ends of V and J, which lose 4 bases and 5 bases respectively. Including the terminal cysteine and phenylalanine, the CDR3 comprises 15 residues. Of the read, only the CDR3 DNA is kept; its 45 bases are in frame from base 1. TCRbeta CDR3 regions were sequenced with the immunoSEQ Assay. After extraction, genomic DNA underwent amplification by bias-controlled multiplex PCR, followed by high-throughput sequencing. As for the authors' bioinformatics: To quantify the absolute abundance of each unique TCRbeta CDR3 region, sequences were collapsed and filtered. Usable DNA was measured by amplifying reference genes present in all nucleated cells, and TCRbeta template counts were normalized to that usable DNA to estimate T cell fraction. Repertoire TCRs were annotated as SARS-CoV-2-specific by exact matching of V gene, CDR3 amino acid sequence and J gene to a known reactive TCR set. The reference SARS-CoV-2 TCR set came from MIRA and was filtered for enrichment in COVID-19-positive ImmuneCODE repertoires, removing public or cross-reactive TCRs. Using the MIRA antigens, annotated TCRs were further analysed by specific ORF or by position within an ORF. Depth was the summed frequency of annotated unique rearrangements, while breadth was defined as annotated unique rearrangements over total unique productive rearrangements. Two-sided Wilcoxon rank-sum tests were used to compare TCR breadth between groups. Entries here come from immuneACCESS through TCRdb and include only in-frame sequences with V and J called. Some clones fail to appear in such tables; in the studies checked, an unresolved V gene covers under half of the shortfall, and the cause of the remainder is unknown. The D gene and trimming were derived from the DNA, and the V and J assignments and clone size from that table. The sample includes approximately 340,000 clones, with just over 90% observed a single time. In total, the top ten clones hold roughly 3.9% of the sample.

The sample's time point label, in plain terms: individuals recovered from natural SARS-CoV-2 infection. This record belongs to a study of Ad26.COV2.S vaccination and SARS-CoV-2 variants (dated by TCRdb to the early 2020s). With respect to the entire study: TCRbeta repertoire sequencing served as the tool for gauging how specific and how broad the SARS-CoV-2-reactive T cell receptors were following Ad26.COV2.S vaccination. A total of approximately 30 samples were included in the TCR-sequenced set, comprising around 20 Ad26.COV2.S vaccine recipients, 5 placebo recipients and 8 SARS-CoV-2 convalescent individuals. The research as a whole found: It was noted by the authors that total T cell responses may have been underestimated by the TCR breadth and depth analyses. Substantial breadth of spike-specific CD8+ and CD4+ T cell responses was reported after vaccination. Vaccine and placebo recipients had similar non-spike TCR breadth, a finding consistent with the vaccine containing only spike. Higher spike-specific TCR breadth was observed in Ad26.COV2.S recipients than in placebo recipients (P = 0.0014).

The receptor was isolated from a human donor who had recovered from COVID-19. This chain is built from TRBV18 and TRBJ1-1; tentative D gene TRBD1, with 6 bases matching. Source: peripheral blood, taken after recovery from COVID-19. The nucleotide sequence is TGTGCCAGCTCACTTAAAGTCGGGGGCACGACTGAAGCTTTCTTT. This encodes CASSLKVGGTTEAFF.